Following are 11 T cell receptor beta chains from one sample sequenced in a study of identical twins. TCRdb called the 5' RACE reads again in MiXCR, with one record for every CDR3 protein. Of about 100,000 distinct CDR3 sequences in the sample, under 6.5% are singletons; the top ten hold about 12%. Sequenced material: memory T cells sorted from blood. The receptors shown here come from a woman between 45 and 60 years old in good health.

This clonotype was picked up one time. V is TRBV19 and J is TRBJ1-4; tentative D call: TRBD1 (5 bases). CDR1 is LNHDA, CDR2 SQIVND, per germline (reference sequence). Trimming left V 11 bases short and J 10 bases short, with 14 bases between. The CDR3 has 11 residues. CDR3 DNA sequence: TGTGCCTCCAGGGACGCAGGAAAACTGTTTTTT. Amino acids: CASRDAGKLFF.

This clonotype appeared many times. V usage is TRBV6-2 or TRBV6-3 and J usage is TRBJ2-6, with unresolved D. This CDR3 spans 15 amino acids. V was shortened by 4 bases and J by 0 bases, with 7 bases between the two germline ends. Germline CDR1 reads MNHEY; CDR2 reads SVGEGT. CDR3 residues: CASSFDTSGANVLTF. CDR3 sequence (DNA): TGTGCCAGCAGTTTTGACACCTCTGGGGCCAACGTCCTGACTTTC.

This clonotype showed up many times. This CDR3 reads CASSLSGPSNQPQHF. The CDR3 DNA sequence: TGTGCCAGCAGTTTATCGGGCCCCAGCAATCAGCCCCAGCATTTT. V and J are TRBV27 and TRBJ1-5; unclear D gene. V was pared by 0 bases and J by 1 base, with 7 bases between. The germline V gene encodes CDR1 MNHEY and CDR2 SMNVEV (reference sequence). The CDR3 extends over 15 amino acids.

In this sample, this clonotype turned up many times. The chain links TRBV20-1 to TRBJ2-2, with 10 bases that match TRBD2. Germline CDR1 DFQATT, CDR2 SNEGSKA (reference sequence). The junction had 4 bases not matched to a gene; V was cut back by 2 bases and J by 1 base. This CDR3 has 16 amino acids. CDR3: CSARIPSGRNTGELFF. The CDR3 bases are TGCAGTGCTAGAATTCCTAGCGGGAGGAACACCGGGGAGCTGTTTTTT.

In its sample, this clonotype was seen many times. The V gene is TRBV6-4, the J gene TRBJ2-2; 10 bases fit TRBD2. CDR3 length: 15 residues. V was clipped by 7 bases and J by 5 bases; unmatched bases: 7. CDR1 is MRHNA and CDR2 is SNTAGT in the germline V gene. The CDR3 bases are TGTGCCAGCACCCTTACTAGCGGGACGACCGGGGAGCTGTTTTTT. Residues: CASTLTSGTTGELFF.

This clonotype appeared a few times. The chain uses TRBV6-6 and TRBJ1-2; the D is unclear. Germline V lookup: CDR1 MNHNY, CDR2 SVGAGI (reference sequence). The CDR3 is 12 amino acids. Trimming removed 6 bases at V and 4 bases at J, with 9 bases between. The CDR3, as DNA: TGTGCCAGCAGGTTATTCAGCTATGGCTACACCTTC. This sequence encodes CASRLFSYGYTF.

Ten or more counts support this clonotype. The rearrangement links TRBV11-2 to TRBJ1-6; D unresolved. V was shortened by 3 bases and J by 8 bases, with 11 bases between the two germline ends. Germline V gives CDR1 SGHAT, CDR2 FQNNGV. This CDR3 is built from 14 residues. The CDR3 DNA reads TGTGCCAGCAGCTTCAGGAATACGGATTCACCCCTCCACTTT. Encoded protein: CASSFRNTDSPLHF.

This clonotype was counted ten times or more. This rearrangement joins TRBV7-9 to TRBJ2-1; TRBD2 matches at 10 bases. Germline trimming cut 1 base from V and 7 bases from J; bases unmatched to any gene: 7. The germline V gene encodes CDR1 SEHNR and CDR2 FQNEAQ (reference sequence). The CDR3 sequence is 16 residues long. The CDR3 DNA reads as TGTGCCAGCAGCTTAGTAAAGCCTAGCGGGAGAAATGAGCAGTTCTTC. It codes for CASSLVKPSGRNEQFF.

The chain joins TRBV2 to TRBJ1-1; D unresolved. This CDR3 has 14 amino acids. V gave up 5 bases and J gave up 0 bases, with 10 bases separating them. Germline V gives CDR1 SNHLY, CDR2 FYNNEI. The CDR3 sequence is CASSRTGMNTEAFF. CDR3 DNA: TGTGCCAGCAGTAGAACGGGCATGAACACTGAAGCTTTCTTT. The variable domain in full, completed from reference TRBV2 and TRBJ1-1, reads EPEVTQTPSHQVTQMGQEVILRCVPISNHLYFYWYRQILGQKVEFLVSFYNNEISEKSEIFDDQFSVERPDGSNFTLKIRSTKLEDSAMYFCASSRTGMNTEAFFGQGTRLTVV.

This clonotype was recorded at least ten times. The rearrangement uses TRBV9 and TRBJ2-2; TRBD1 aligns across 7 bases. With V trimmed by 4 bases and J by 4 bases, 4 bases remained unmatched. The CDR3 is made up of 14 amino acids. CDR1 is SGDLS and CDR2 is YYNGEE in the germline V gene. CDR3 sequence reads: CASSSGQATGELFF. CDR3 DNA: TGTGCCAGCAGCTCCGGACAGGCCACCGGGGAGCTGTTTTTT.

This clonotype was detected ten times or more. V usage is TRBV11-2 and J usage is TRBJ1-1, with 7 bases aligning to TRBD1. V shed 5 bases, J shed 10 bases, and the junction held 4 bases outside the gene matches. The CDR3 length is 11 residues. Germline loops: CDR1 SGHAT, CDR2 FQNNGV. The CDR3 protein is CASSDRVGAFF. CDR3 DNA: TGTGCCAGCAGCGACAGGGTTGGAGCTTTCTTT.